This T cell receptor (beta chain) was sequenced during a study of cytomegalovirus exposure and HLA in healthy donors. Points from the study as a whole: Per a later analysis, approximately 16,000 TCR beta sequences showed association with HLA alleles at 0.05 false discovery rate.

The table lists this clone with a count of one. Its antigen is not identified. Vbeta (60) and Jbeta (13) primers were used in the PCR. The data were produced by immunoSEQ multiplex PCR, yet TCRdb's version contains in-frame clones alone and is incomplete. The sample records 100,000 or so clones, about 79% being singletons. Per germline, CDR1 MNHEY and CDR2 SMNVEV (reference sequence). The CDR3 covers 17 residues. The V gene end was trimmed by 5 bases and the J gene end by 1 base; junction bases not matched to a gene: 14. This sequence was found in a human donor in good health. The J gene is TRBJ2-7, the V gene TRBV27; 7 bases match TRBD2. The source material was PBMCs. The CDR3 spells CASSPPGRGKRSYEQYF. The CDR3 DNA reads TGTGCCAGCAGTCCCCCTGGGAGGGGAAAAAGGTCCTACGAGCAGTACTTC.